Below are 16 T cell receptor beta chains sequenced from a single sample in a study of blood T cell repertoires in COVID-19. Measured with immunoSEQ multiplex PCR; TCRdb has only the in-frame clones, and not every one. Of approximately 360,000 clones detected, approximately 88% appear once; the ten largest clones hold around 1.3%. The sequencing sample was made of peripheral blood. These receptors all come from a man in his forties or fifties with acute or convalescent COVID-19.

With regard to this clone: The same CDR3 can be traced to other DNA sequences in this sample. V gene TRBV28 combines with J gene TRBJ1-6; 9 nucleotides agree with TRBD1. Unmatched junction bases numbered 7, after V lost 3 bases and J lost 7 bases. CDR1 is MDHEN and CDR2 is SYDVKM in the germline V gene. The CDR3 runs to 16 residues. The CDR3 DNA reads TGTGCCAGCAGTTTCCCACAGGGGGCCGGGAATTCACCCCTCCACTTT. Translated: CASSFPQGAGNSPLHF.

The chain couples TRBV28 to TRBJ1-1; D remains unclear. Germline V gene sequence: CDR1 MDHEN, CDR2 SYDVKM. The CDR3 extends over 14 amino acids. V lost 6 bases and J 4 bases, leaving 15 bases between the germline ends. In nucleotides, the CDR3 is TGTGCCAGCAGCCCTACCCAACTAGGCACTGAAGCTTTCTTT. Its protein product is CASSPTQLGTEAFF. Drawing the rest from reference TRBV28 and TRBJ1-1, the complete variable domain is DVKVTQSSRYLVKRTGEKVFLECVQDMDHENMFWYRQDPGLGLRLIYFSYDVKMKEKGDIPEGYSVSREKKERFSLILESASTNQTSMYLCASSPTQLGTEAFFGQGTRLTVV.

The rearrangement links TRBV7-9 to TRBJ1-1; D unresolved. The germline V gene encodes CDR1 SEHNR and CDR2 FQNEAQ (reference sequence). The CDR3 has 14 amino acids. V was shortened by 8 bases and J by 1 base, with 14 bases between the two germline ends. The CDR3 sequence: CASGRFTENTEAFF. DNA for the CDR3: TGTGCCAGCGGGCGATTCACAGAGAACACTGAAGCTTTCTTT.

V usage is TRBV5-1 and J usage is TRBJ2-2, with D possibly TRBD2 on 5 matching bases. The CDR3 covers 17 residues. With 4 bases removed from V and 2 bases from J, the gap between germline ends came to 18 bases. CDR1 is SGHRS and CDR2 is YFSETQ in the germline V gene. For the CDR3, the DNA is TGCGCCAGCAGCCCTACCCCAGGACTGACCAACACCGGGGAGCTGTTTTTT. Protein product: CASSPTPGLTNTGELFF.

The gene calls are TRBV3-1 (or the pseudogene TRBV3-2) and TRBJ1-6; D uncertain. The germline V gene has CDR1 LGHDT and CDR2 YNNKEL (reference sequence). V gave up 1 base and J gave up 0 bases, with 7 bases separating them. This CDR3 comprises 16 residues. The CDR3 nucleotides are TGTGCCAGCAGCCAAGCCGCCAGCTCCTATAATTCACCCCTCCACTTT. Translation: CASSQAASSYNSPLHF.

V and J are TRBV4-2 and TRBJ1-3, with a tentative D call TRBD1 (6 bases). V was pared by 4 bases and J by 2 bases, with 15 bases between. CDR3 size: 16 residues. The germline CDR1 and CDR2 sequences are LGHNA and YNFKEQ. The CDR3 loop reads CASSPTDSLPGNTIYF. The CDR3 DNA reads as TGTGCCAGCAGCCCGACGGACAGCCTACCTGGAAACACCATATATTTT.

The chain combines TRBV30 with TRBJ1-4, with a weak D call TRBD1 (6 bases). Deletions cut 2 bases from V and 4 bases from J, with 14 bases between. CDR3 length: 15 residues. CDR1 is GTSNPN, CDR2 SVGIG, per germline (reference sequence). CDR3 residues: CAWSPTGMGNEKLFF. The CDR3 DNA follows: TGTGCCTGGAGTCCTACAGGGATGGGTAATGAAAAACTGTTTTTT. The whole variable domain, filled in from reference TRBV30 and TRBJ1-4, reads SQTIHQWPATLVQPVGSPLSLECTVEGTSNPNLYWYRQAAGRGLQLLFYSVGIGQISSEVPQNLSASRPQDRQFILSSKKLLLSDSGFYLCAWSPTGMGNEKLFFGSGTQLSVL.

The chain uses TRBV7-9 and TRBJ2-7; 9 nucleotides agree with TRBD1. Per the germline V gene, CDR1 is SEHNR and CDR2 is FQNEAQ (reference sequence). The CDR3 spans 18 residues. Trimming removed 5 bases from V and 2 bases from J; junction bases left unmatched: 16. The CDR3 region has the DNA TGTGCCAGCAGCCACTGGGACAGGGAGATTGCTTACGCCTACGAGCAGTACTTC. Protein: CASSHWDREIAYAYEQYF.

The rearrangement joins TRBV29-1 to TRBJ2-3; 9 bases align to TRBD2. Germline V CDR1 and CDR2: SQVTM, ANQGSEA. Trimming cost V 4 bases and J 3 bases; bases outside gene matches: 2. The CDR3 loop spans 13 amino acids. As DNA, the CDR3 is TGCAGCGTTGGAGGACTAGCGACAGATACGCAGTATTTT. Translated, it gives CSVGGLATDTQYF.

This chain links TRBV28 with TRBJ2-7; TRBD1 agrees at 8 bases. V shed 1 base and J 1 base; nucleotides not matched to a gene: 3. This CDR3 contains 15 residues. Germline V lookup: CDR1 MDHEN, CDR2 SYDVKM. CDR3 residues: CASSLSGQVSYEQYF. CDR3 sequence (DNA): TGTGCCAGCAGTTTATCGGGACAGGTTTCCTACGAGCAGTACTTC.

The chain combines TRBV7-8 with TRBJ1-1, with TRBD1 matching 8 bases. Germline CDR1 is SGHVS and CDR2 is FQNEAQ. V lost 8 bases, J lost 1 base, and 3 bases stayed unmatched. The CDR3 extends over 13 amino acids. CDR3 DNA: TGTGCCAGCCTACAGGGGGAGAACACTGAAGCTTTCTTT. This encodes CASLQGENTEAFF.

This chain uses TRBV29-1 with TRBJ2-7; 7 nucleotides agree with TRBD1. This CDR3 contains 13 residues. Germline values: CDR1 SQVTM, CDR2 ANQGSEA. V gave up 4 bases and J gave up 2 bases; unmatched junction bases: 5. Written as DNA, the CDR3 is TGCAGCGTTGTAGGAGGACAGGCCTACGAGCAGTACTTC. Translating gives CSVVGGQAYEQYF.

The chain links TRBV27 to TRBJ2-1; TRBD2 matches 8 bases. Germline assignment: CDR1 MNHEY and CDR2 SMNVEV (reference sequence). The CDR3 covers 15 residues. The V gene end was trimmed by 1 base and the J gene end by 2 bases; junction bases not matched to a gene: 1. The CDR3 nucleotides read TGTGCCAGCAGTTTATATAGCGGGACCTACAATGAGCAGTTCTTC. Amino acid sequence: CASSLYSGTYNEQFF.

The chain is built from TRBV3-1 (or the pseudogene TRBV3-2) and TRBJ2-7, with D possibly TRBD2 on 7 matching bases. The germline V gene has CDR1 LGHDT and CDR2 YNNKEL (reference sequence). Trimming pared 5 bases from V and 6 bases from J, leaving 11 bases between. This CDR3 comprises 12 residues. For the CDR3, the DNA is TGTGCCAGCAGCAGAGGGGGGGGCGAGCAGTACTTC. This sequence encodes CASSRGGGEQYF.

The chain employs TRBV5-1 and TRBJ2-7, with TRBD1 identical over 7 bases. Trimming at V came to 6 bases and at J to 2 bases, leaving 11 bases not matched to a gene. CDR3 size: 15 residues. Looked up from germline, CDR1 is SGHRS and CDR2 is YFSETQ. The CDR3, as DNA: TGCGCCAGCACCACAGGGGACAGTTTAGCCTACGAGCAGTACTTC. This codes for CASTTGDSLAYEQYF.

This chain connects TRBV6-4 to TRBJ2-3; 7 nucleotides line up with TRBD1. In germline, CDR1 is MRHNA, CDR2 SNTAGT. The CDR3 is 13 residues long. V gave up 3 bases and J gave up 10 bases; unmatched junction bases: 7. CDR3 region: CASSEGDSPPQYF. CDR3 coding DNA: TGTGCCAGCAGTGAAGGGGACAGCCCGCCGCAGTATTTT.